This TCR beta chain stems from a study of T-cell memory formation after mild COVID-19. Overall study context: Across donors, TCR clusters were largely donor specific.

Using its own MiXCR run on the 5' RACE reads, TCRdb lists one record per CDR3 protein. This sample has 300,000 to 350,000 distinct CDR3 sequences; approximately 19% occur once, and the top ten carry around 20%. The sample comprised PBMCs or a T cell subset sorted from them (not recorded which). The TCR comes from a man aged 18 to 30 who had mild COVID-19 (a few samples of this study predate the infection). Cell type and time point are not known.

In DNA form, the CDR3 reads TGTGCCAGCAGTTACGGGCAGACGTCCTATGGCTACACCTTC. It yields the protein CASSYGQTSYGYTF. The chain uses TRBV6-2 or TRBV6-3 and TRBJ1-2; D remains ambiguous. Looked up from germline, CDR1 is MNHEY and CDR2 is SVGEGT. V shed 2 bases and J shed 4 bases, with 11 bases lying between them. The CDR3 spans 14 residues.